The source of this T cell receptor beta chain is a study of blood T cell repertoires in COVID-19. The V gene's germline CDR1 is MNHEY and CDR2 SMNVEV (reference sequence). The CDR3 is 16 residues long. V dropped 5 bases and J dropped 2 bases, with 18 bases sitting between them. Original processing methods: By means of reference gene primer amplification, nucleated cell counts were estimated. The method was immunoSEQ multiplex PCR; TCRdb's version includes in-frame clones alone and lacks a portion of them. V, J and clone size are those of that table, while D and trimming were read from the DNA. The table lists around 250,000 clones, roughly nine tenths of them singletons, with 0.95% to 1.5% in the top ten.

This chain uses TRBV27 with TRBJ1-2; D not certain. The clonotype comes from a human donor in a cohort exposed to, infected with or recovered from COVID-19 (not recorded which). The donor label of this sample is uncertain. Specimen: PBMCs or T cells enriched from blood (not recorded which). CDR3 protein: CASSPGLDRENYGYTF. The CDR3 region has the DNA TGTGCCAGCAGTCCCGGATTGGACCGGGAGAACTATGGCTACACCTTC.